The TCR beta chain under discussion was sequenced for a study of human T cells and chemical hapten exposure. Across the study: TCR yields differed between samples (mainly from small differences in pooled library volume).

Study results and limitations: No alteration of TCRs above 1 in 1000 frequency was seen with DPC sensitization.

Time point here: healthy volunteer bleed at 6 weeks. It was from unfractionated whole blood that total RNA was extracted. This clonotype was picked up many times. Its antigen is as yet unknown. The CDR3 consists of 14 residues. V was trimmed by 5 bases and J by 4 bases, leaving 12 bases between them. Germline V gives CDR1 MDHEN, CDR2 SYDVKM. TCRdb reanalysed the RACE reads using MiXCR and keeps one entry per CDR3 protein. The sample carries 30,000 to 35,000 distinct CDR3 sequences, around 5.9% recorded once. Input material: whole blood. V is TRBV28 and J is TRBJ2-4, with a weak D call TRBD1 (6 bases). This clonotype originated in a human donor in good health. Some clones in this sample may be carry-over from other donors' samples. The CDR3 DNA reads TGTGCCAGCAGTCCAGGACAGTTAAAAAACATTCAGTACTTC. This translates into CASSPGQLKNIQYF.